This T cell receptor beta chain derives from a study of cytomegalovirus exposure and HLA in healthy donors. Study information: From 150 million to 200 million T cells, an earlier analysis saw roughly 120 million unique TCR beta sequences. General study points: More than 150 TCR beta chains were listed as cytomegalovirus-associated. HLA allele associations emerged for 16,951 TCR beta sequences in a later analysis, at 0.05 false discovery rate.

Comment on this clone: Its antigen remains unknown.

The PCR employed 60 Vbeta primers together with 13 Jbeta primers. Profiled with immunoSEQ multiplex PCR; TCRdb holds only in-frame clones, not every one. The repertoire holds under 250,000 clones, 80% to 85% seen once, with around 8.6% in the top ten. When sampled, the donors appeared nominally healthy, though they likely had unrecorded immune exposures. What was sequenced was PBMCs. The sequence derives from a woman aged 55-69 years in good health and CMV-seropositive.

CDR3 sequence reads: CASRGLGTEAFF. The CDR3, as DNA: TGTGCCAGCAGGGGGCTCGGAACTGAAGCTTTCTTT. The J gene is TRBJ1-1, the V gene TRBV6-6; maybe TRBD1 (5 bases). Germline values: CDR1 MNHNY, CDR2 SVGAGI (reference sequence). V was shortened by 6 bases and J by 5 bases, with 10 bases between the two germline ends. CDR3 size: 12 residues.